This T cell receptor beta chain was captured by sequencing in a study of chemoradiotherapy in HPV16-positive cancers. The table came from immunoSEQ multiplex PCR; TCRdb's copy has only in-frame clones and leaves some out. The data show tens of thousands of clones, 75% to 85% seen once. The sequences come from blood, collected from a patient who underwent chemoradiotherapy. This TCR derives from a human donor with HPV-associated anogenital cancer.

In nucleotides, the CDR3 is TGTGCCAGCAGTGATAGGACGGGGAGCACAGATACGCAGTATTTT. Encoded protein: CASSDRTGSTDTQYF. The chain uses TRBV2 and TRBJ2-3, with D possibly TRBD2 on 5 matching bases. The CDR3 covers 15 residues. Germline CDR1 and CDR2: SNHLY and FYNNEI. The germline V and J ends were trimmed by 3 bases and 0 bases, with 10 bases remaining between them.